The clone carrying this TCR beta chain was seen ten or more times. Germline V gives CDR1 SGHTA, CDR2 FQGNSA. The germline V and J ends were trimmed by 1 base and 5 bases, with 11 bases remaining between them. The CDR3 has 14 residues. The source of the sample is a study of T-cell reconstitution after alpha-beta-depleted transplantation in children. Researchers prepared the TCRbeta library using unique molecular identifiers, the study reports. TCRdb re-called the PCR reads through MiXCR, storing one row per CDR3 protein. This sample has roughly 200,000 distinct CDR3 sequences; approximately 6.8% occur once, and the top ten carry 3% to 3.5%.

This clonotype was sampled from a human donor who donated a stem cell graft to a child with Wiskott-Aldrich syndrome. The chain combines TRBV7-2 with TRBJ1-2; weak D call: TRBD1 (6 bases). The input for sequencing was PBMCs from the stem cell graft donor, taken from the stem cell graft. The CDR3 spells CASSLGDRLYGYTF. The CDR3 DNA sequence: TGTGCCAGCAGCTTAGGAGACAGGTTATATGGCTACACCTTC.